Listed below are T cell receptor beta chains from one sample, sequenced in a study of cytomegalovirus exposure and HLA in healthy donors. The table came from immunoSEQ multiplex PCR; TCRdb's copy has only in-frame clones and leaves some out. Here the sample spans approximately 150,000 clones, around 78% being singletons. Sequencing was done on a sample of PBMCs. These receptor sequences come from a woman aged 40 to 50 in good health and CMV-seropositive. CDR3s include the opening cysteine and the closing phenylalanine or tryptophan. A D gene is named only where the DNA matches it firmly. Size tells how often a clone was seen (once, few, many) or the class of an expanded clone, and some rows leave it out.

clone size: NA
V gene: TRBV9
J gene: TRBJ1-2
D gene: NA
CDR3 DNA: TGTGCCAGCAGCCCAGATGCCCGGGATAACTATGGCTACACCTTC
CDR3 protein: CASSPDARDNYGYTF

clone size: NA
V gene: TRBV19
J gene: TRBJ1-5
D gene: NA
CDR3 DNA: TGTGCCAGTAGTATAGACAAGGGGTGGCCCCAGCATTTT
CDR3 protein: CASSIDKGWPQHF

clone size: NA
V gene: TRBV5-6
J gene: TRBJ1-2
D gene: TRBD1
CDR3 DNA: TGTGCCAGCAGCTTGGGACTTGGACAGGGGAGTGGGACCTTC
CDR3 protein: CASSLGLGQGSGTF

clone size: NA
V gene: TRBV7-6
J gene: TRBJ1-2
D gene: NA
CDR3 DNA: TGTGCCAGCAGCACCACAGGGCACCATGGCTACACCTTC
CDR3 protein: CASSTTGHHGYTF

clone size: NA
V gene: TRBV7-9
J gene: TRBJ2-3
D gene: NA
CDR3 DNA: TGTGCCAGCACCCTTGGAGGGACTCGCACAGATACGCAGTATTTT
CDR3 protein: CASTLGGTRTDTQYF

clone size: NA
V gene: TRBV5-4
J gene: TRBJ2-2
D gene: TRBD1
CDR3 DNA: TGTGCCAGCAGCAAGATCGGACAGGGGAACACCGGGGAGCTGTTTTTT
CDR3 protein: CASSKIGQGNTGELFF

clone size: NA
V gene: TRBV5-1
J gene: TRBJ2-3
D gene: NA
CDR3 DNA: TGCGCCAGCAGCGTAGCTAGCACAGATACGCAGTATTTT
CDR3 protein: CASSVASTDTQYF

clone size: NA
V gene: TRBV4-1
J gene: TRBJ2-3
D gene: TRBD2
CDR3 DNA: TGCGCCAGCAGCCACCGTGGACTAGCGGGAAACCTAAGCACAGATACGCAGTATTTT
CDR3 protein: CASSHRGLAGNLSTDTQYF

clone size: NA
V gene: TRBV5-1
J gene: TRBJ2-7
D gene: TRBD2
CDR3 DNA: TGCGCCAGCAGCTTGGCCGGGACTAGCAGGTACGAGCAGTACTTC
CDR3 protein: CASSLAGTSRYEQYF

clone size: NA
V gene: TRBV14
J gene: TRBJ2-5
D gene: NA
CDR3 DNA: TGTGCCAGCAGCCTACGACTAGGTGGGGAGACCCAGTACTTC
CDR3 protein: CASSLRLGGETQYF

clone size: NA
V gene: TRBV7-3
J gene: TRBJ1-6
D gene: NA
CDR3 DNA: TGTGCCAGCAGCTCCTCAAGCAATTCACCCCTCCACTTT
CDR3 protein: CASSSSSNSPLHF

clone size: NA
V gene: TRBV19
J gene: TRBJ2-3
D gene: TRBD2
CDR3 DNA: TGTGCCAGTAGGGCGGGAGCCACAGATACGCAGTATTTT
CDR3 protein: CASRAGATDTQYF

clone size: NA
V gene: TRBV4-2
J gene: TRBJ1-1
D gene: TRBD1
CDR3 DNA: TGTGCCAGCAGCCCGGAGGGGGCCATCAAAGCTTTCTTT
CDR3 protein: CASSPEGAIKAFF

clone size: NA
V gene: TRBV5-4
J gene: TRBJ1-1
D gene: NA
CDR3 DNA: TGTGCCAGCAGCTTGGGGAGGAACACTGAAGCTTTCTTT
CDR3 protein: CASSLGRNTEAFF

clone size: NA
V gene: TRBV6-5
J gene: TRBJ1-2
D gene: NA
CDR3 DNA: TGTGCCATAGGGCAGCCGGGGTATGGCTACACCTTC
CDR3 protein: CAIGQPGYGYTF

clone size: NA
V gene: TRBV7-8
J gene: TRBJ2-7
D gene: NA
CDR3 DNA: TGTGCCAGCAGCTTCCAACAGGGCTACGAGCAGTACTTC
CDR3 protein: CASSFQQGYEQYF

clone size: few
V gene: TRBV27
J gene: TRBJ2-7
D gene: NA
CDR3 DNA: TGTGCCAGCAGTTTCGGAGCCGAGCAGTACTTC
CDR3 protein: CASSFGAEQYF

clone size: NA
V gene: TRBV7-3
J gene: TRBJ2-1
D gene: NA
CDR3 DNA: TGTGCCAGCAGCTCCTCCGGGACTCCGGAACGCAATGAGCAGTTCTTC
CDR3 protein: CASSSSGTPERNEQFF

clone size: NA
V gene: TRBV21-1
J gene: TRBJ2-6
D gene: NA
CDR3 DNA: TGTGCCAGCAGCTCACGGGACAGCCTCTCTGGGGCCAACGTCCTGACTTTC
CDR3 protein: CASSSRDSLSGANVLTF

clone size: NA
V gene: TRBV2
J gene: TRBJ2-2
D gene: TRBD2
CDR3 DNA: TGTGCCAGCAGGCGGGGACTAGCGGGGGGGAACGCGAACACCGGGGAGCTGTTTTTT
CDR3 protein: CASRRGLAGGNANTGELFF

clone size: NA
V gene: TRBV25-1
J gene: TRBJ1-1
D gene: NA
CDR3 DNA: TGTGCCAGCAGTGACGAGGTGGAGCCCAACACTGAAGCTTTCTTT
CDR3 protein: CASSDEVEPNTEAFF

clone size: NA
V gene: TRBV29-1
J gene: TRBJ2-5
D gene: NA
CDR3 DNA: TGCAGCGTTTCAGATTGGCAAGAGACCCAGTACTTC
CDR3 protein: CSVSDWQETQYF

clone size: NA
V gene: TRBV30
J gene: TRBJ1-3
D gene: NA
CDR3 DNA: TGTGCCTGGTACTCACCGGGACAAGGGCCCTCTGGAAACACCATATATTTT
CDR3 protein: CAWYSPGQGPSGNTIYF

clone size: NA
V gene: TRBV28
J gene: TRBJ2-1
D gene: NA
CDR3 DNA: TGTGCCAGCAGTCCCAGTCAGGTAAACAATGAGCAGTTCTTC
CDR3 protein: CASSPSQVNNEQFF

clone size: many
V gene: TRBV7-9
J gene: TRBJ1-2
D gene: TRBD1
CDR3 DNA: TGTGCCAGCAGCTCAACAGGGGCCCGCGGCTACACCTTC
CDR3 protein: CASSSTGARGYTF

clone size: NA
V gene: TRBV23-1
J gene: TRBJ1-2
D gene: NA
CDR3 DNA: TGCGCCAGCAGTCAATCCGAACAGATCCCCTATGGCTACACCTTC
CDR3 protein: CASSQSEQIPYGYTF

clone size: few
V gene: TRBV6-6
J gene: TRBJ2-7
D gene: NA
CDR3 DNA: TGTGCCAGCAGCCCCCCGGGCGAGCAGTACTTC
CDR3 protein: CASSPPGEQYF

clone size: NA
V gene: TRBV5-6
J gene: TRBJ1-5
D gene: TRBD1
CDR3 DNA: TGTGCCAGCAGCTTGAGTGGACAGGGACGCAATCAGCCCCAGCATTTT
CDR3 protein: CASSLSGQGRNQPQHF

clone size: NA
V gene: TRBV5-4
J gene: TRBJ1-5
D gene: NA
CDR3 DNA: TGTGCCAGCAGCTTGCCTAATCAGCCCCAGCATTTT
CDR3 protein: CASSLPNQPQHF

clone size: NA
V gene: TRBV29-1
J gene: TRBJ1-3
D gene: NA
CDR3 DNA: TGCAGCGTTGTTCGGAAACAGAACTCTGGAAACACCATATATTTT
CDR3 protein: CSVVRKQNSGNTIYF

clone size: few
V gene: TRBV6-1
J gene: TRBJ1-4
D gene: NA
CDR3 DNA: TGTGCCACCTCTCGGGAGTCTAATGAAAAACTGTTTTTT
CDR3 protein: CATSRESNEKLFF

clone size: NA
V gene: TRBV7-6
J gene: TRBJ1-2
D gene: NA
CDR3 DNA: TGTGCCAGCAGCATATCAACCCTTCAGGGAAACCTGTATGGCTACACCTTC
CDR3 protein: CASSISTLQGNLYGYTF

clone size: NA
V gene: TRBV30
J gene: TRBJ1-2
D gene: TRBD1
CDR3 DNA: TGTGCCTGGAGTGGACAGGGTGCGCTCGACTATGGCTACACCTTC
CDR3 protein: CAWSGQGALDYGYTF

clone size: NA
V gene: TRBV4-1
J gene: TRBJ1-1
D gene: TRBD1
CDR3 DNA: TGCGCCAGCAGCCACGGGGACAGACCGAACACTGAAGCTTTCTTT
CDR3 protein: CASSHGDRPNTEAFF

clone size: NA
V gene: TRBV7-9
J gene: TRBJ2-5
D gene: TRBD2
CDR3 DNA: TGTGCCAGCAGCTTTTCGGGACTACAAGAGACCCAGTACTTC
CDR3 protein: CASSFSGLQETQYF

clone size: NA
V gene: TRBV5-4
J gene: TRBJ1-2
D gene: TRBD1
CDR3 DNA: TGTGCCAGCAGCGGGGACAGGGAAGAGGGCTACACCTTC
CDR3 protein: CASSGDREEGYTF

clone size: NA
V gene: TRBV11-2
J gene: TRBJ2-7
D gene: NA
CDR3 DNA: TGTGCCAGCAGCCGGGGAATTTCCTACGAGCAGTACTTC
CDR3 protein: CASSRGISYEQYF

clone size: NA
V gene: TRBV27
J gene: TRBJ2-2
D gene: NA
CDR3 DNA: TGTGCCAGCAGGACACAGGGATTGAGGACCGGGGAGCTGTTTTTT
CDR3 protein: CASRTQGLRTGELFF

clone size: NA
V gene: TRBV19
J gene: TRBJ2-7
D gene: NA
CDR3 DNA: TGTGCCAGTAGTATGACAGGAACCTACGAGCAGTACTTC
CDR3 protein: CASSMTGTYEQYF

clone size: NA
V gene: TRBV28
J gene: TRBJ1-2
D gene: NA
CDR3 DNA: TGTGCCAGCAGTCGGGGGGGAGGGGACTATGGCTACACCTTC
CDR3 protein: CASSRGGGDYGYTF

clone size: once
V gene: TRBV30
J gene: TRBJ1-3
D gene: NA
CDR3 DNA: TGTGCCTGGAGTGTCGGACAAAAAGTCCTATATTTT
CDR3 protein: CAWSVGQKVLYF

clone size: NA
V gene: TRBV4-2
J gene: TRBJ2-1
D gene: NA
CDR3 DNA: TGTGCCAGCAGCCAACCTAACAATGAGCAGTTCTTC
CDR3 protein: CASSQPNNEQFF

clone size: NA
V gene: TRBV5-4
J gene: TRBJ2-7
D gene: TRBD1
CDR3 DNA: TGTGCCAGCAGCTTGGAGTCAGGGGGTTACGAGCAGTACTTC
CDR3 protein: CASSLESGGYEQYF

clone size: once
V gene: TRBV7-8
J gene: TRBJ1-3
D gene: NA
CDR3 DNA: TGTGCCAGCAGCCCCCGGACAGCCTCTGGAAACACCATATATTTT
CDR3 protein: CASSPRTASGNTIYF

clone size: NA
V gene: TRBV9
J gene: TRBJ2-7
D gene: NA
CDR3 DNA: TGTGCCAGCAGCGTAGGGGCGGCAGGGGTAGATCTCGAGCAGTACTTC
CDR3 protein: CASSVGAAGVDLEQYF

clone size: NA
V gene: TRBV19
J gene: TRBJ1-5
D gene: NA
CDR3 DNA: TGTGCCAGTAGTATTGATAGAGGTACGCGCAATCAGCCCCAGCATTTT
CDR3 protein: CASSIDRGTRNQPQHF

clone size: NA
V gene: TRBV28
J gene: TRBJ1-2
D gene: TRBD1
CDR3 DNA: TGTGCCAGCAGTAGGGGGACAGGACCATATGGCTACACCTTC
CDR3 protein: CASSRGTGPYGYTF

clone size: NA
V gene: TRBV30
J gene: TRBJ2-7
D gene: TRBD1
CDR3 DNA: TGTGCCTGCGTTGGGGGGACAGGAGCCTACGAGCAGTACTTC
CDR3 protein: CACVGGTGAYEQYF

clone size: NA
V gene: TRBV10-3
J gene: TRBJ1-5
D gene: NA
CDR3 DNA: TGTGCCATCAGTGATGGACAATCCAATCAGCCCCAGCATTTT
CDR3 protein: CAISDGQSNQPQHF

clone size: NA
V gene: TRBV4-3
J gene: TRBJ1-4
D gene: TRBD1
CDR3 DNA: TGCGCCAGCAGCCATCTGAGTACAGGGGGGGCGGAAAAACTGTTTTTT
CDR3 protein: CASSHLSTGGAEKLFF

clone size: once
V gene: TRBV29-1
J gene: TRBJ1-2
D gene: NA
CDR3 DNA: TGCAGCGTTGGGGTGCCCGCGGGCGGCTACACCTTC
CDR3 protein: CSVGVPAGGYTF

clone size: NA
V gene: TRBV7-9
J gene: TRBJ1-6
D gene: NA
CDR3 DNA: TGTGCCAGCAGCGCGAGTACAGGGAACTCTTCACCCCTCCACTTT
CDR3 protein: CASSASTGNSSPLHF

clone size: few
V gene: TRBV7-9
J gene: TRBJ2-4
D gene: TRBD2
CDR3 DNA: TGTGCCAGCAGCCAAGCGGGGGTTGGAGCCAAAAACATTCAGTACTTC
CDR3 protein: CASSQAGVGAKNIQYF

clone size: NA
V gene: TRBV5-4
J gene: TRBJ1-6
D gene: TRBD1
CDR3 DNA: TGTGCCAGCAGCTTGTGGGGGACAGGGAACAATTCACCCCTCCACTTT
CDR3 protein: CASSLWGTGNNSPLHF

clone size: NA
V gene: TRBV28
J gene: TRBJ1-6
D gene: NA
CDR3 DNA: TGTGCCAGCAGTCGCAGGGGAAGCTCCTATAATTCACCCCTCCACTTT
CDR3 protein: CASSRRGSSYNSPLHF